The source of this TCR beta chain is a study of blood T cell repertoires in COVID-19. TCRdb's table, derived via immunoSEQ multiplex PCR, lists solely in-frame clones and lacks some. The repertoire holds over 75,000 clones, around four fifths seen once, with 16% in the top ten. Only a few counts were recorded for this clone. Per the germline V gene, CDR1 is MNHNY and CDR2 is SVGAGI (reference sequence). The V and J ends lost 0 bases and 7 bases, in that order; junction bases with no gene match: 5. The CDR3 runs to 14 residues. Sequenced material: peripheral blood. This sequence originates from a human donor in a cohort sampled during active COVID-19. The gene calls are TRBV6-6 and TRBJ2-7, with 8 bases fitting TRBD1. The DNA for the CDR3 is TGTGCCAGCAGTTACTCGAGGACAGGGCAAGAGCAGTACTTC. Translation: CASSYSRTGQEQYF.